This T cell receptor (beta chain) comes out of a study of T-cell memory formation after mild COVID-19. 5'RACE with constant-segment primers yielded barcoded, UMI-tagged TCR alpha and TCR beta cDNA libraries. A single record per CDR3 protein comes from TCRdb applying MiXCR to the 5' RACE reads. The data hold some 29,000 distinct CDR3 sequences, with 15% to 20% observed a single time. V was shortened by 4 bases and J by 5 bases, with 21 bases between the two germline ends. The CDR3 contains 16 residues. Germline CDR1 and CDR2: SGHRS and YFSETQ. Study-level points and caveats: CD8+ contracting clones occupied EMRA, while CD4+ ones occupied mainly CM and EM. What remained unconfirmed was the SARS-CoV-2 specificity of second-wave clones peaking on day 37. Pre-infection memory already had some responding clones, implying cross-reactive memory joined.

This clonotype was seen repeatedly, ten times or more. Its antigen is still unknown. The sequence derives from an adult who had mild COVID-19 (a few samples of this study predate the infection). Cell type and time point are not known. Sequencing input: PBMCs or a T cell subset sorted from them (not recorded which). The V gene is TRBV5-1, the J gene TRBJ2-5; D gene unclear. In DNA, the CDR3 is TGCGCCAGCAGCGCTAACCGGGCCTCCAAGCCGGAGACCCAGTACTTC. This codes for CASSANRASKPETQYF.